This TCR beta chain was observed in a study of Ad26.COV2.S vaccination and SARS-CoV-2 variants. Points on this clone: The antigen is not known.

CDR3 length: 16 residues. V lost 4 bases, J lost 8 bases, and 19 bases lay in between. Per germline, CDR1 KGHDR and CDR2 SFDVKD. TCRdb's copy holds only in-frame clones and misses some; the assay was immunoSEQ multiplex PCR. The table shows 300,000 to 400,000 clones, with about 90% occurring only once. Study outcomes and limitations: Measurement of non-spike TCR breadth gave similar results in vaccine and placebo recipients. After vaccination, substantial breadth of spike-specific CD8+ and CD4+ responses was reported. Among vaccine recipients, spike-specific TCR breadth exceeded that of placebo recipients. The TCR breadth and depth analyses may have understated or missed part of the total T cell responses.

The chain is built from TRBV24-1 and TRBJ1-4, with a tentative D call TRBD1 (5 bases). Material: peripheral blood, obtained after recovery from COVID-19. This receptor was obtained from a human donor who had recovered from COVID-19. The CDR3 DNA sequence: TGTGCCACCAGTGACCCGAAGGCTCCCGGGGGGGAAAAACTGTTTTTT. It encodes CATSDPKAPGGEKLFF.